These 8 T cell receptor beta chains were all obtained from the same sample, sequenced in a study of T cell responses to AZD1222 COVID-19 vaccine. Clones were sequenced by immunoSEQ multiplex PCR, and TCRdb holds only the in-frame ones, with some missing. The sample consists of approximately 150,000 clones, approximately 91% of them appearing once. This material consisted of peripheral blood, taken on day 0 of AZD1222 vaccination. The receptors come from an adult in good health.

The CDR3 sequence is CASSLGLAGGPSNEQFF. CDR3 sequence (DNA): TGTGCCAGCAGCCTGGGACTAGCGGGAGGGCCGAGTAATGAGCAGTTCTTC. The rearrangement links TRBV9 to TRBJ2-1; the match to TRBD2 covers 16 bases. Trimming removed 4 bases from V and 7 bases from J; junction bases left unmatched: 8. CDR1 is SGDLS, CDR2 YYNGEE, per germline. The CDR3 runs to 17 residues.

V gene TRBV28 combines with J gene TRBJ1-4; D possibly corresponds to TRBD1 (6 bases). V lost 4 bases, J lost 7 bases, and 22 bases lay in between. CDR3 length: 17 amino acids. CDR1 MDHEN and CDR2 SYDVKM come from the germline V gene. CDR3 coding DNA: TGTGCCAGCAGTTCCCCAACAACTGACAGGTCTGGTGAAAAACTGTTTTTT. Residues: CASSSPTTDRSGEKLFF. Filled out from reference TRBV28 and TRBJ1-4, the complete variable domain reads DVKVTQSSRYLVKRTGEKVFLECVQDMDHENMFWYRQDPGLGLRLIYFSYDVKMKEKGDIPEGYSVSREKKERFSLILESASTNQTSMYLCASSSPTTDRSGEKLFFGSGTQLSVL.

The chain combines TRBV9 with TRBJ2-3; TRBD1 might be the D (5 bases). The CDR3 spans 15 residues. V was cut by 0 bases and J by 2 bases, with 10 bases left in between. The V gene's germline CDR1 is SGDLS and CDR2 YYNGEE. This CDR3 is CASSVAQGLTDTQYF. For the CDR3, the DNA is TGTGCCAGCAGCGTAGCGCAGGGTCTCACAGATACGCAGTATTTT.

The V gene is TRBV5-5, the J gene TRBJ1-1; tentative D call: TRBD1 (6 bases). The CDR3 is made up of 12 amino acids. Between the trimmed V and J ends, which lost 4 bases and 9 bases, there was a span of 13 bases. The germline V gene encodes CDR1 SGHKS and CDR2 YYEKEE (reference sequence). The CDR3 DNA follows: TGTGCCAGCAGCGGAGGCGACAGGCAAGCTTTCTTT. Residues: CASSGGDRQAFF.

The gene calls are TRBV5-1 and TRBJ1-4; 7 bases align to TRBD1. With 2 bases clipped from V and 8 bases from J, the junction kept 6 bases outside the gene matches. Per germline, CDR1 SGHRS and CDR2 YFSETQ. The CDR3 extends over 14 amino acids. The CDR3 bases are TGCGCCAGCAGCTTCCGGGACAGCGAAGAAAAACTGTTTTTT. Translation gives CASSFRDSEEKLFF.

The V and J genes are TRBV24-1 and TRBJ2-1; 9 bases agree with TRBD2. Germline trimming cut 3 bases from V and 2 bases from J; bases unmatched to any gene: 1. The CDR3 is 15 residues long. Germline lookup yields CDR1 KGHDR and CDR2 SFDVKD. The CDR3 loop reads CATSDPSGAYNEQFF. The CDR3 DNA sequence: TGTGCCACCAGTGATCCTAGCGGGGCCTACAATGAGCAGTTCTTC.

The genes are TRBV27 and TRBJ1-5; D remains ambiguous. CDR1 and CDR2 (germline): MNHEY, SMNVEV (reference sequence). V lost 6 bases, J lost 0 bases, and 12 bases lay in between. The CDR3 length is 15 residues. CDR3 DNA: TGTGCCAGCAGCCCTACGGGAAATAGCAATCAGCCCCAGCATTTT. This encodes CASSPTGNSNQPQHF.

The chain carries TRBV13 and TRBJ2-7, with 7 bases identical to TRBD1. Germline V gives CDR1 PRHDT, CDR2 FYEKMQ (reference sequence). This CDR3 region has 14 residues. The junction had 2 bases not matched to a gene; V was cut back by 2 bases and J by 1 base. Written as DNA, the CDR3 is TGTGCCAGCAGCTTAAGACAGGGTTCCTACGAGCAGTACTTC. It specifies CASSLRQGSYEQYF.